Each of the 3 T cell receptor beta chains below was sequenced from the same sample in a study of CXCR3-negative and CXCR3-positive naive CD8 T cells. The study, taken as a whole, reports: CXCR3-positive naive cells carried more hydrophobic TRB CDR3s than CXCR3-negative naive cells did.

All TRB cDNA libraries came from 5' RACE performed with UMI labels. For each CDR3 protein, TCRdb gives one entry from its re-call of the 5' RACE reads, without DNA. The table for this sample gives tens of thousands of distinct CDR3 sequences. The antigens these receptors bind are not known. The sequenced sample was naive CXCR3+ CD8+ T cells from blood. Subset described: CD45RO-CCR7+CD27+CD95- naive CD8+ T cells expressing CXCR3 (TNR3+). These TCRs come from a human donor in good health. Some clones in this sample may be carry-over from other donors' samples.

V is TRBV28 and J is TRBJ2-1. CDR3 size: 12 residues. Germline V gene sequence: CDR1 MDHEN, CDR2 SYDVKM. The CDR3 sequence: CASSLGSGEQFF.

V gene TRBV7-6 combines with J gene TRBJ2-7; without DNA, the TCRdb call of TRBD1 cannot be checked. Germline CDR1 and CDR2: SGHVS and FNYEAQ. The CDR3 is made up of 14 amino acids. This CDR3 reads CASSSGTGNYEQYF.

The chain uses TRBV7-8 and TRBJ1-2; TCRdb's D gene call, TRBD1, goes unchecked for lack of DNA. CDR1 and CDR2 (germline): SGHVS, FQNEAQ. The CDR3 covers 14 residues. The CDR3 loop reads CASTPGPGSNGYTF.